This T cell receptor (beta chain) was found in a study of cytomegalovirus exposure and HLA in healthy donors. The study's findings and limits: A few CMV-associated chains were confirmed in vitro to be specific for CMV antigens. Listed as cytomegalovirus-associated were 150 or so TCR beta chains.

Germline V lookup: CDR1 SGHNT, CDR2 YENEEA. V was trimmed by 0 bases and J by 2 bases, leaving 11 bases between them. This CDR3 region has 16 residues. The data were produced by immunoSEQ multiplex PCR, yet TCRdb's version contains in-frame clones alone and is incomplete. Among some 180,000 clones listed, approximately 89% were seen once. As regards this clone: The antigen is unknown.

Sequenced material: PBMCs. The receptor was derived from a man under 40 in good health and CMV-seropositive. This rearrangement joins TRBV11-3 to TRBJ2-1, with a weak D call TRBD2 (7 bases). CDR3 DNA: TGTGCCAGCAGCTTAGACGGGGGGCGAACCTACAATGAGCAGTTCTTC. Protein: CASSLDGGRTYNEQFF.